The 23 T cell receptor beta chains reported below all come from one sample, sequenced in a study of cytomegalovirus exposure and HLA in healthy donors. Primers: 60 Vbeta forward and 13 Jbeta reverse. Generated by immunoSEQ multiplex PCR, the TCRdb table keeps only in-frame clones and is missing some. The sample has about 140,000 clones; over 80% are singletons. The material sequenced was PBMCs. These receptors came from a female donor in good health and CMV-seronegative.

This sequence joins TRBV7-6 and TRBJ2-5; tentative D call: TRBD1 (5 bases). The CDR3 has 15 residues. The V and J ends lost 0 bases and 2 bases respectively, with 10 bases between them. The germline gives CDR1 SGHVS, CDR2 FNYEAQ. Written as DNA, the CDR3 is TGTGCCAGCAGCTTAGCCCCGTCAGGGCAAGAGACCCAGTACTTC. Protein sequence: CASSLAPSGQETQYF.

This clone showed up just once. V and J are TRBV25-1 and TRBJ1-5; possible D gene TRBD1, 5 bases. Germline assignment: CDR1 MGHDK and CDR2 SYGVNS. CDR3 length equals 17 residues. The V gene lost 3 bases and the J gene lost 4 bases, with 19 bases spanning the gap. The CDR3 DNA sequence: TGTGCCAGCAGTGAGTGGGGCGCGGGAGAGGGGAATCAGCCCCAGCATTTT. Translation: CASSEWGAGEGNQPQHF. Drawing the rest from reference TRBV25-1 and TRBJ1-5, the complete variable domain is EADIYQTPRYLVIGTGKKITLECSQTMGHDKMYWYQQDPGMELHLIHYSYGVNSTEKGDLSSESTVSRIRTEHFPLTLESARPSHTSQYLCASSEWGAGEGNQPQHFGDGTRLSIL.

The genes are TRBV28 and TRBJ1-5, with a weak D call TRBD1 (6 bases). The CDR3 covers 19 residues. Looked up from germline, CDR1 is MDHEN and CDR2 is SYDVKM. V shed 3 bases and J shed 5 bases, with 26 bases lying between them. DNA for the CDR3: TGTGCCAGCAGTTTTATGGCAGGGGAGATATGGAATGAAGATCAGCCCCAGCATTTT. Translating gives CASSFMAGEIWNEDQPQHF.

V usage is TRBV4-1 and J usage is TRBJ1-1; 9 bases are shared with TRBD1. Germline assignment: CDR1 MGHRA and CDR2 YSYEKL. The CDR3 extends over 15 amino acids. V was pared by 1 base and J by 4 bases, with 4 bases of the junction left unmatched. CDR3 sequence: CASSQGQTGGTEAFF. CDR3 nucleotides: TGCGCCAGCAGCCAAGGTCAGACAGGGGGCACTGAAGCTTTCTTT.

The chain combines TRBV5-3 with TRBJ2-5; D is uncertain. Being an ORF, TRBV5-3 has a function that is uncertain. The CDR3 extends over 17 amino acids. V lost 0 bases and J lost 5, with 20 bases in between. CDR3 in amino acids: CARSLDRSLDLRETQYF. CDR3 in DNA: TGTGCCAGAAGCTTGGATAGGTCTCTAGACCTGCGGGAGACCCAGTACTTC.

The V call is TRBV2, the J call TRBJ1-5, with 7 nucleotides matching TRBD1. Per germline, CDR1 SNHLY and CDR2 FYNNEI. CDR3 length equals 12 residues. With V trimmed by 4 bases and J by 9 bases, 3 bases remained unmatched. This CDR3 is CASSGQGWPQHF. CDR3 coding DNA: TGTGCCAGCAGTGGACAGGGTTGGCCCCAGCATTTT.

The genes are TRBV28 and TRBJ1-5, with unresolved D. V dropped 6 bases and J dropped 0 bases, with 12 bases sitting between them. The CDR3 spans 15 residues. The germline V gene encodes CDR1 MDHEN and CDR2 SYDVKM. The CDR3 is CASSTYLYSNQPQHF. The CDR3 bases are TGTGCCAGCAGCACCTATCTATATAGCAATCAGCCCCAGCATTTT.

The CDR3 DNA sequence: TGTGCCAGTAGTCGTGAGGGGCAGGGGGCTTCCTACGAGCAGTACTTC. Translation: CASSREGQGASYEQYF. V and J are TRBV19 and TRBJ2-7; 8 bases map to TRBD1. Germline V CDR1 and CDR2: LNHDA, SQIVND (reference sequence). The V gene end was trimmed by 5 bases and the J gene end by 1 base; junction bases not matched to a gene: 10. The CDR3 extends over 16 amino acids.

This clone was picked up one time. V gene TRBV4-1 combines with J gene TRBJ1-1, with TRBD1 matching over 8 bases. V was clipped by 4 bases and J by 5 bases; unmatched bases: 0. This CDR3 comprises 12 residues. Germline-derived CDR1 and CDR2 are MGHRA and YSYEKL. CDR3 DNA sequence: TGCGCCAGCAGCCGGGACAGGACTGAAGCTTTCTTT. Translating gives CASSRDRTEAFF.

The chain employs TRBV18 and TRBJ2-7, with 9 positions matching TRBD1. This CDR3 region has 16 residues. The germline CDR1 and CDR2 sequences are KGHSH and LQKENI. The ends lost 2 bases at V and 3 bases at J; junction bases unmatched: 8. CDR3 residues: CASSPSPTGGNYEQYF. The CDR3 DNA follows: TGTGCCAGCTCACCATCACCAACAGGGGGCAACTACGAGCAGTACTTC. Supplemented by reference TRBV18 and TRBJ2-7, the full variable domain reads NAGVMQNPRHLVRRRGQEARLRCSPMKGHSHVYWYRQLPEEGLKFMVYLQKENIIDESGMPKERFSAEFPKEGPSILRIQQVVRGDSAAYFCASSPSPTGGNYEQYFGPGTRLTVT.

This clone was seen only a few times. The chain carries TRBV28 and TRBJ2-3; D remains unclear. Trimming took 2 bases from V and 3 from J, leaving 12 bases between them. CDR1 and CDR2 (germline): MDHEN, SYDVKM. This CDR3 contains 15 residues. CDR3 coding DNA: TGTGCCAGCAGTTTAATCGTTTTTAGTACAGATACGCAGTATTTT. Translated: CASSLIVFSTDTQYF.

V gene TRBV19 combines with J gene TRBJ1-1; tentative D call: TRBD1 (6 bases). CDR3 length: 17 amino acids. The V end was cut by 3 bases, the J end by 0 bases, with 17 bases between. Germline CDR1 reads LNHDA; CDR2 reads SQIVND (reference sequence). The CDR3 spells CASSIGTGPRMNTEAFF. Here the CDR3 DNA reads TGTGCCAGTAGTATTGGAACAGGGCCGAGGATGAACACTGAAGCTTTCTTT. The full variable domain, in which reference TRBV19 and TRBJ1-1 provide the parts outside the CDR3, is DGGITQSPKYLFRKEGQNVTLSCEQNLNHDAMYWYRQDPGQGLRLIYYSQIVNDFQKGDIAEGYSVSREKKESFPLTVTSAQKNPTAFYLCASSIGTGPRMNTEAFFGQGTRLTVV.

The J gene is TRBJ1-1, the V gene TRBV2; 9 nucleotides line up with TRBD1. The CDR3 contains 15 residues. CDR1 and CDR2 (germline): SNHLY, FYNNEI. V lost 3 bases, J lost 3 bases, and 5 bases stayed unmatched. CDR3 region: CASSEGTGRHTEAFF. In DNA form, the CDR3 reads TGTGCCAGCAGTGAGGGGACAGGGAGGCACACTGAAGCTTTCTTT. Together with reference TRBV2 and TRBJ1-1, the CDR3 gives the full variable domain: EPEVTQTPSHQVTQMGQEVILRCVPISNHLYFYWYRQILGQKVEFLVSFYNNEISEKSEIFDDQFSVERPDGSNFTLKIRSTKLEDSAMYFCASSEGTGRHTEAFFGQGTRLTVV.

This sequence joins TRBV15 and TRBJ2-7; D is undetermined. V shed 1 base and J shed 0 bases, with 7 bases lying between them. CDR3 length: 14 residues. CDR1 is LNHNV and CDR2 is YYDKDF in the germline V gene (reference sequence). CDR3 loop: CATSRVGGSYEQYF. CDR3 sequence (DNA): TGTGCCACCAGCAGAGTAGGCGGCTCCTACGAGCAGTACTTC.

DNA of the CDR3: TGTGCCAGCCGGACAGGGGCCTGGGAGACCCAGTACTTC. Translated: CASRTGAWETQYF. The chain has TRBV28 and TRBJ2-5, with 9 bases identical to TRBD1. The CDR3 sequence is 13 residues long. The junction had 6 bases not matched to a gene; V was cut back by 8 bases and J by 5 bases. CDR1 is MDHEN, CDR2 SYDVKM, per germline.

The chain is built from TRBV7-7 and TRBJ2-1; D possibly corresponds to TRBD1 (7 bases). The germline V gene has CDR1 SSHAT and CDR2 FNYEAQ (reference sequence). V lost 1 base and J 5 bases, leaving 12 bases between the germline ends. The CDR3 consists of 15 residues. The CDR3 DNA reads TGTGCCAGCAGCTTAGGGCAGGGGGGAGACAATGAGCAGTTCTTC. This gives the protein CASSLGQGGDNEQFF.

This chain uses TRBV29-1 with TRBJ1-1; 10 bases are a match to TRBD1. The CDR3 runs to 12 residues. Looked up from germline, CDR1 is SQVTM and CDR2 is ANQGSEA. Losses at the gene ends were 4 bases for V and 5 bases for J; bases not matched to a gene: 1. DNA for the CDR3: TGCAGCGTTGGACAGGGGGCGACTGAAGCTTTCTTT. Amino acid sequence: CSVGQGATEAFF.

This chain joins TRBV27 and TRBJ2-3; 10 bases are shared with TRBD2. Germline CDR1 reads MNHEY; CDR2 reads SMNVEV (reference sequence). This CDR3 is 15 amino acids long. V was clipped by 5 bases and J by 5 bases; unmatched bases: 7. The CDR3 region is CASSGRLAGRDTQYF. The DNA for the CDR3 is TGTGCCAGCAGTGGCCGACTAGCGGGTCGAGATACGCAGTATTTT.

V gene TRBV9 combines with J gene TRBJ2-2; 10 bases fit TRBD2. The CDR3 covers 17 residues. Germline V gene lookup returns CDR1 SGDLS and CDR2 YYNGEE. Trimming at V came to 2 bases and at J to 4 bases, leaving 8 bases not matched to a gene. The CDR3 coding sequence is TGTGCCAGCAGCGTCGACCTAGCGGGAGTAGGCACCGGGGAGCTGTTTTTT. Translation: CASSVDLAGVGTGELFF. The whole variable domain, remainder taken from reference TRBV9 and TRBJ2-2, is DSGVTQTPKHLITATGQRVTLRCSPRSGDLSVYWYQQSLDQGLQFLIQYYNGEERAKGNILERFSAQQFPDLHSELNLSSLELGDSALYFCASSVDLAGVGTGELFFGEGSRLTVL.

V and J are TRBV27 and TRBJ2-7; 8 positions agree with TRBD1. The CDR3 covers 13 residues. Germline CDR1 and CDR2: MNHEY and SMNVEV (reference sequence). J lost 6 bases, V lost 3 bases, and 4 bases had no gene match. The CDR3 loop reads CASSFPGGSEQYF. The CDR3, as DNA: TGTGCCAGCAGTTTCCCAGGGGGCTCCGAGCAGTACTTC.

The chain carries TRBV6-1 and TRBJ2-7; D not certain. V was trimmed by 4 bases and J by 2 bases, leaving 9 bases between them. The germline gives CDR1 MNHNS, CDR2 SASEGT. The CDR3 runs 13 residues. The CDR3 coding sequence is TGTGCCAGCAGTGCCCGACACCCCTACGAGCAGTACTTC. Translating gives CASSARHPYEQYF.

This clone was recorded a few times. The chain uses TRBV6-5 and TRBJ1-1; tentatively, D is TRBD1 (5 bases). V shed 7 bases and J shed 2 bases, with 14 bases lying between them. This CDR3 has 14 amino acids. The germline gives CDR1 MNHEY, CDR2 SVGAGI. The CDR3 region is CASNAAGLNTEAFF. The CDR3 DNA sequence: TGTGCCAGCAACGCCGCGGGGCTCAACACTGAAGCTTTCTTT.

V usage is TRBV6-6 and J usage is TRBJ2-7, with D possibly TRBD1 on 6 matching bases. CDR3 length equals 13 residues. Germline CDR1 reads MNHNY; CDR2 reads SVGAGI (reference sequence). V was shortened by 6 bases and J by 7 bases, with 16 bases between the two germline ends. The CDR3 bases are TGTGCCAGCAGCTACAACAGGGTAGGGGAGCAGTACTTC. Amino acid sequence: CASSYNRVGEQYF.